One and the same sample provided the 8 T cell receptor beta chains below, sequenced in a study of cytomegalovirus exposure and HLA in healthy donors. Primers for the PCR totalled 60 Vbeta and 13 Jbeta. Some clones are missing from TCRdb's copy, which holds only in-frame ones; the method was immunoSEQ multiplex PCR. The table includes about 150,000 clones, 65% to 85% detected once. The specimen sequenced was PBMCs. The source of these receptors is a boy younger than 10 in good health and CMV-seronegative.

CDR3: CASSEGLGNSPLHF. The CDR3 region has the DNA TGTGCCAGCAGTGAAGGACTAGGTAATTCACCCCTCCACTTT. The chain uses TRBV6-1 and TRBJ1-6; no clear D. The CDR3 extends over 14 amino acids. Germline V lookup: CDR1 MNHNS, CDR2 SASEGT. With 1 base removed from V and 6 bases from J, the gap between germline ends came to 7 bases.

V gene TRBV9 combines with J gene TRBJ2-1; 7 bases fit TRBD2. Looked up from germline, CDR1 is SGDLS and CDR2 is YYNGEE. The CDR3 spans 14 residues. The V gene end was trimmed by 4 bases and the J gene end by 2 bases; junction bases not matched to a gene: 3. The CDR3 region has the DNA TGTGCCAGCAGCACCAGCGGGACCTACAATGAGCAGTTCTTC. Translation gives CASSTSGTYNEQFF.

This CDR3 is CSVRPGVSTEAFF. DNA for the CDR3: TGCAGCGTTCGTCCAGGGGTGAGCACTGAAGCTTTCTTT. The chain couples TRBV29-1 to TRBJ1-1; D is perhaps TRBD1 (6 bases). CDR3 length: 13 amino acids. V was trimmed by 5 bases and J by 4 bases, leaving 14 bases between them. The germline V gene encodes CDR1 SQVTM and CDR2 ANQGSEA.

The rearrangement joins TRBV19 to TRBJ1-1, with TRBD1 identical over 9 bases. Germline trimming cut 7 bases from V and 5 bases from J; bases unmatched to any gene: 2. The CDR3 is 12 amino acids. Per germline, CDR1 LNHDA and CDR2 SQIVND (reference sequence). The CDR3 nucleotides are TGTGCCAGTAATGGACAGGGGACTGAAGCTTTCTTT. Translating it yields CASNGQGTEAFF.

This clone was seen only once. This chain joins TRBV18 and TRBJ2-5, with D possibly being TRBD1 (6 bases). The DNA end is a closer match to TRBJ2-7, so the J assignment may be wrong. CDR1 and CDR2 from the germline V gene are KGHSH and LQKENI. CDR3 length equals 15 residues. CDR3 protein: CASSPTQGIAYEQYF. CDR3 DNA sequence: TGTGCCAGCTCACCAACCCAGGGGATCGCGTACGAGCAGTACTTC.

Written as DNA, the CDR3 is TGCGCCAGCAGCCAAGATACCGAGCAGGCAGGGGCGAGTGGTATCCCCTACGAGCAGTACTTC. Protein product: CASSQDTEQAGASGIPYEQYF. The gene calls are TRBV4-3 and TRBJ2-7; the D gene is possibly TRBD1 (6 bases). Germline V gene sequence: CDR1 LGHNA, CDR2 YSLEER. The CDR3 is made up of 21 amino acids. V shed 0 bases and J shed 2 bases, with 29 bases lying between them.

The V and J genes are TRBV2 and TRBJ1-1; D possibly corresponds to TRBD1 (6 bases). In germline, CDR1 is SNHLY, CDR2 FYNNEI. Trimming removed 4 bases at V and 11 bases at J, with 17 bases between. This CDR3 is built from 13 residues. For the CDR3, the DNA is TGTGCCAGCAGTGGGGGCGTTGGGGGCTGGGCTTTCTTT. Translated, it gives CASSGGVGGWAFF.

This chain connects TRBV28 to TRBJ2-3; TRBD1 is a possible D gene (7 bases). The germline CDR1 and CDR2 sequences are MDHEN and SYDVKM. This CDR3 comprises 16 residues. V was trimmed by 3 bases and J by 3 bases, leaving 16 bases between them. The CDR3 here is CASSFRRGLKTDTQYF. CDR3 DNA sequence: TGTGCCAGCAGTTTTCGGAGGGGGCTGAAGACAGATACGCAGTATTTT.